The entry below describes one T cell receptor (beta chain). Germline V lookup: CDR1 KGHSH, CDR2 LQKENI. This CDR3 contains 15 residues. Trimming pared 1 base from V and 8 bases from J, leaving 14 bases between. Sequencing was performed with immunoSEQ multiplex PCR; in TCRdb, only in-frame clones are kept and a portion is missing. The data show 150,000 or so clones, with approximately 91% seen just once and approximately 1.6% held by the top ten. The source of the sample is a study of T cell responses to AZD1222 COVID-19 vaccine. The sequence was obtained from an adult in good health. The chain links TRBV18 to TRBJ1-4; D might be TRBD1 (5 bases). The source material was peripheral blood, sampled on day 0 of AZD1222 vaccination. CDR3 nucleotides: TGTGCCAGCTCACCACAGCTGGGGGGGAAGGAAAAACTGTTTTTT. It yields the protein CASSPQLGGKEKLFF.